This T cell receptor beta chain was retrieved from a study of T cell responses to AZD1222 COVID-19 vaccine. General study results and limits: Spike-specific TCR breadth and depth were elevated following two AZD1222 doses.

Assay: immunoSEQ multiplex PCR; the TCRdb copy retains only in-frame clones and omits some. The table lists 100,000 to 150,000 clones, less than 90% of them singletons. About this clone itself: Its antigen is unidentified.

This CDR3 has 14 amino acids. Germline CDR1 is SGHRS and CDR2 is YFSETQ. J lost 8 bases, V lost 4 bases, and 7 bases had no gene match. The chain joins TRBV5-1 to TRBJ1-2; 11 bases are shared with TRBD1. This sequence originates from an adult in good health. The specimen comprised peripheral blood, sampled on day 0 of AZD1222 vaccination. This CDR3 is CASSVGQGARGYTF. DNA of the CDR3: TGCGCCAGCAGCGTAGGACAGGGGGCGCGCGGCTACACCTTC.